The 18 T cell receptor beta chains below were found in one sample sequenced in a study of CD8+ T cells in alopecia areata. Reverse transcription of extracted RNA yielded cDNA, which provided the sequencing template. This table comes from immunoSEQ multiplex PCR, and its TCRdb copy is limited to in-frame clones, with some not included. Here the sample spans approximately 280,000 clones, roughly 60% being singletons. Treatment indicated: oral pan-JAK inhibitor, 5-10 mg twice daily. The material sequenced was CD4+ T cells sorted from blood, taken at week 24, from a patient treated with tofacitinib. Receptors originate from a human donor with alopecia areata.

This clone was detected only a few times. This chain joins TRBV28 and TRBJ2-5, with 7 bases identical to TRBD2. Germline CDR1 MDHEN, CDR2 SYDVKM. The CDR3 has 13 amino acids. Trimming at V came to 6 bases and at J to 5 bases, leaving 6 bases not matched to a gene. The CDR3: CASSVLARETQYF. Here the CDR3 DNA reads TGTGCCAGCAGCGTACTAGCGCGCGAGACCCAGTACTTC.

The rearrangement uses TRBV29-1 and TRBJ2-7, with 7 bases aligning to TRBD1. The CDR3 totals 12 residues. J was trimmed by 3 bases and V by 4 bases; bases with no gene match: 3. Per the germline V gene, CDR1 is SQVTM and CDR2 is ANQGSEA. This chain's CDR3 is CSVGQGIYEQYF. The DNA for the CDR3 is TGCAGCGTTGGACAGGGTATCTACGAGCAGTACTTC.

About this clone: In the same sample, other DNA sequences code for this CDR3. The rearrangement joins TRBV30 to TRBJ1-2, with TRBD1 as a possible D gene (5 bases). Trimming took off 1 base at V and 3 bases at J, with 6 bases between the two ends. Germline V lookup: CDR1 GTSNPN, CDR2 SVGIG (reference sequence). The CDR3 totals 12 residues. The CDR3 loop is CAWSGGDYGYTF. CDR3 DNA: TGTGCCTGGAGTGGAGGGGACTATGGCTACACCTTC.

This clone was observed a few times. The chain recombines TRBV7-2 with TRBJ1-1; D remains ambiguous. The germline CDR1 and CDR2 sequences are SGHTA and FQGNSA. V lost 1 base and J lost 1, with 10 bases in between. The CDR3 loop spans 15 amino acids. The CDR3 coding sequence is TGTGCCAGCAGCTTAGGAGGTGGACGGAACACTGAAGCTTTCTTT. It translates to CASSLGGGRNTEAFF. Variable domain in full (rest from reference TRBV7-2 and TRBJ1-1): GAGVSQSPSNKVTEKGKDVELRCDPISGHTALYWYRQSLGQGLEFLIYFQGNSAPDKSGLPSDRFSAERTGGSVSTLTIQRTQQEDSAVYLCASSLGGGRNTEAFFGQGTRLTVV.

This clone was counted only a few times. The V gene is TRBV6-5, the J gene TRBJ1-5; unclear D gene. The germline V gene encodes CDR1 MNHEY and CDR2 SVGAGI. Trimming removed 6 bases at V and 7 bases at J, with 19 bases between. CDR3 length: 15 residues. CDR3 DNA sequence: TGTGCCAGCAGCCCTCGATTCAGGCTAGGGCAGCCCCAGCATTTT. Protein: CASSPRFRLGQPQHF.

This chain joins TRBV27 and TRBJ2-7, with 12 bases that match TRBD2. This CDR3 is built from 16 residues. V shed 5 bases and J 1 base; nucleotides not matched to a gene: 6. Germline loops: CDR1 MNHEY, CDR2 SMNVEV (reference sequence). This CDR3 is CASSRLAGAQSYEQYF. CDR3 bases: TGTGCCAGCAGTCGACTAGCGGGGGCCCAGTCCTACGAGCAGTACTTC.

This clone was found a few times. The V gene is TRBV29-1, the J gene TRBJ2-3; a possible D gene is TRBD1 (5 bases). CDR1 SQVTM and CDR2 ANQGSEA come from the germline V gene. V dropped 7 bases and J dropped 6 bases, with 17 bases sitting between them. The CDR3 has 13 amino acids. The DNA for the CDR3 is TGCAGCGGTGGGCCAGGGATACGGGATACGCAGTATTTT. This gives the protein CSGGPGIRDTQYF.

The chain is built from TRBV30 and TRBJ2-1, with D perhaps TRBD1 (6 bases). Germline assignment: CDR1 GTSNPN and CDR2 SVGIG (reference sequence). The CDR3 sequence is 13 residues long. Trimming took off 0 bases at V and 11 bases at J, with 14 bases between the two ends. Here the CDR3 DNA reads TGTGCCTGGAGTGTCGATCAGGGGAGTAAGCAGTTCTTC. The encoded protein is CAWSVDQGSKQFF.

This clone was found a few times. This chain connects TRBV28 to TRBJ2-7; D may be TRBD1 (5 bases). The germline gives CDR1 MDHEN, CDR2 SYDVKM. V lost 3 bases to trimming and J lost 2 bases, with 8 bases between them. This CDR3 is 13 amino acids long. CDR3: CASSFQTAYEQYF. The CDR3 nucleotides read TGTGCCAGCAGTTTTCAGACAGCCTACGAGCAGTACTTC.

The V call is TRBV5-6, the J call TRBJ2-1, with TRBD1 identical over 10 bases. Per germline, CDR1 SGHDT and CDR2 YYEEEE. The CDR3 has 14 residues. V was pared by 4 bases and J by 15 bases, with 13 bases of the junction left unmatched. The CDR3 loop reads CASSRISGDRGPFF. In DNA form, the CDR3 reads TGTGCCAGCAGCCGGATCTCGGGGGACAGGGGTCCGTTCTTC.

With regard to this clone: One junction end disagrees with the germline gene, perhaps due to a read error. The V gene is TRBV18, the J gene TRBJ2-4; D gene unclear. CDR3 size: 13 residues. In germline, CDR1 is KGHSH, CDR2 LQKENI. In DNA, the CDR3 is TGTGCCAGCTCAGCACCTACAAGGAACATTCAGTACTTC. Its protein is CASSAPTRNIQYF.

The V gene is TRBV5-1, the J gene TRBJ2-7; 7 bases are shared with TRBD1. The V gene end was trimmed by 4 bases and the J gene end by 5 bases; junction bases not matched to a gene: 6. The CDR3 is 13 residues long. Germline CDR1 and CDR2: SGHRS and YFSETQ. CDR3 sequence reads: CASSHTQGNEQYF. The CDR3 DNA sequence: TGCGCCAGCAGCCACACACAGGGGAACGAGCAGTACTTC. The full variable domain, in which reference TRBV5-1 and TRBJ2-7 provide the parts outside the CDR3, is KAGVTQTPRYLIKTRGQQVTLSCSPISGHRSVSWYQQTPGQGLQFLFEYFSETQRNKGNFPGRFSGRQFSNSRSEMNVSTLELGDSALYLCASSHTQGNEQYFGPGTRLTVT.

This clone was counted only a few times. The chain has TRBV6-5 and TRBJ2-7; D call uncertain. CDR3 length: 14 amino acids. Trimming removed 7 bases at V and 0 bases at J, with 13 bases between. Germline V CDR1 and CDR2: MNHEY, SVGAGI. The CDR3 nucleotides read TGTGCCAGCACCACCGACCGAATCTCCTACGAGCAGTACTTC. This gives the protein CASTTDRISYEQYF.

This clone was picked up a small number of times. The chain recombines TRBV7-2 with TRBJ1-2, with 12 nucleotides matching TRBD1. V shed 0 bases and J 7 bases; nucleotides not matched to a gene: 6. CDR1 is SGHTA, CDR2 FQGNSA, per germline. The CDR3 runs to 16 residues. CDR3 in DNA: TGTGCCAGCAGCTTAGCGCCAGGGACAGGGGGCATTGGCTACACCTTC. This gives the protein CASSLAPGTGGIGYTF.

The V call is TRBV5-1, the J call TRBJ1-5, with TRBD1 matching 7 bases. The germline V gene has CDR1 SGHRS and CDR2 YFSETQ. With 4 bases clipped from V and 6 bases from J, the junction kept 10 bases outside the gene matches. The CDR3 is 15 amino acids. CDR3 sequence: CASSEAGGKSQPQHF. The DNA for the CDR3 is TGCGCCAGCAGCGAGGCAGGGGGGAAAAGTCAGCCCCAGCATTTT. Supplemented by reference TRBV5-1 and TRBJ1-5, the full variable domain reads KAGVTQTPRYLIKTRGQQVTLSCSPISGHRSVSWYQQTPGQGLQFLFEYFSETQRNKGNFPGRFSGRQFSNSRSEMNVSTLELGDSALYLCASSEAGGKSQPQHFGDGTRLSIL.

In this sample, this clone turned up a few times. The rearrangement joins TRBV7-9 to TRBJ2-1; 7 bases are a match to TRBD1. After removal of 8 bases from V and 2 bases from J, the junction contained 12 bases not matched to a gene. The CDR3 is made up of 16 amino acids. Germline CDR1 and CDR2: SEHNR and FQNEAQ (reference sequence). CDR3: CASRRQGTGAYNEQFF. CDR3 DNA sequence: TGTGCCAGCCGCCGGCAAGGCACAGGGGCCTACAATGAGCAGTTCTTC.

This clone occurred a few times. J is TRBJ1-4 and V is TRBV29-1; 9 bases are shared with TRBD1. The germline V gene has CDR1 SQVTM and CDR2 ANQGSEA. Trimming cost V 7 bases and J 6 bases; bases outside gene matches: 9. The CDR3 runs to 14 residues. The CDR3 DNA follows: TGCAGCGCCTCATCCGGGACAGGGTATGAAAAACTGTTTTTT. Translating it yields CSASSGTGYEKLFF.

The chain uses TRBV7-2 and TRBJ1-5, with unresolved D. Germline CDR1 and CDR2: SGHTA and FQGNSA. The CDR3 has 13 amino acids. The germline V and J ends were trimmed by 1 base and 5 bases, with 6 bases remaining between them. Here the CDR3 reads CASSLDRDQPQHF. The CDR3 nucleotides are TGTGCCAGCAGCTTAGATCGGGATCAGCCCCAGCATTTT.